The 22 T cell receptor beta chains presented below share a single source sample, sequenced in a study of PD-L1 blockade in urothelial cancer (dated by TCRdb to 2015 to 2018). Library preparation employed the immunoSEQ multiplex PCR assay. As stored in TCRdb, this immuneACCESS dataset retains in-frame rearrangements with V and J assigned. A fraction of the clones does not appear; measured against another copy, unresolved V genes explain less than half of the discrepancy, and the remainder lacks a known reason. This sample gives about 24,000 clones in total; about 83% of them show up just once. Roughly 3% of the sample is in the top ten clones. Sequencing was performed on PBMCs, taken around atezolizumab (anti-PD-L1) treatment. The receptors were gathered from a man aged 45-60 years with urothelial cancer.

The J gene is TRBJ1-2, the V gene TRBV27, with TRBD1 matching over 9 bases. This CDR3 is 14 amino acids long. Germline loops: CDR1 MNHEY, CDR2 SMNVEV (reference sequence). V was pared by 5 bases and J by 5 bases, with 6 bases of the junction left unmatched. The CDR3 protein is CASSPWDREYGYTF. In DNA form, the CDR3 reads TGTGCCAGCAGTCCCTGGGACAGGGAATATGGCTACACCTTC.

This chain links TRBV10-2 with TRBJ2-3, with 11 bases fitting TRBD2. The germline V gene encodes CDR1 WSHSY and CDR2 SAAADI. This CDR3 is built from 16 residues. Trimming took 6 bases from V and 6 from J; bases not matched to a gene: 11. The CDR3 nucleotides are TGCGCCAGCAGGTTTACTAGCGGGGGTATGTTCGATACGCAGTATTTT. As protein: CASRFTSGGMFDTQYF.

This rearrangement joins TRBV7-9 to TRBJ2-3, with TRBD2 matching over 11 bases. Germline V gene data show CDR1 as SEHNR and CDR2 as FQNEAQ (reference sequence). V dropped 6 bases and J dropped 5; count of bases not matched to a gene: 10. The CDR3 has 16 residues. The CDR3 protein is CASRRLAGGGGDTQYF. CDR3 nucleotides: TGTGCCAGCAGACGTCTAGCGGGGGGCGGAGGAGATACGCAGTATTTT.

The chain recombines TRBV29-1 with TRBJ2-3; D is unresolved. V lost 7 bases to trimming and J lost 7 bases, with 24 bases between them. In germline, CDR1 is SQVTM, CDR2 ANQGSEA. There are 15 residues in the CDR3. The chain's CDR3 is CSASLGFPHKNTQYF. The CDR3 nucleotides read TGCAGCGCCAGCCTCGGGTTTCCCCACAAAAATACGCAGTATTTT.

The chain employs TRBV18 and TRBJ1-1; 7 positions match TRBD1. The CDR3 totals 14 residues. Germline CDR1 and CDR2: KGHSH and LQKENI. V trimming: 2 bases; J trimming: 5 bases; junction bases outside the gene matches: 5. In nucleotides, the CDR3 is TGTGCCAGCTCACCAGCCAGGACAGGTACTGAAGCTTTCTTT. It specifies CASSPARTGTEAFF.

There are a few counts of this clone. The CDR3 reads CASSRSGGAYNEQFF. The DNA for the CDR3 is TGCGCCAGCAGTCGGAGCGGGGGCGCCTACAATGAGCAGTTCTTC. The chain combines TRBV5-1 with TRBJ2-1, with 8 bases aligning to TRBD2. The V segment lost 5 bases and the J segment 2 bases; nucleotides outside the gene matches: 6. Germline CDR1 is SGHRS and CDR2 is YFSETQ. The CDR3 is 15 residues long. Full variable domain (rest looked up from reference TRBV5-1 and TRBJ2-1): KAGVTQTPRYLIKTRGQQVTLSCSPISGHRSVSWYQQTPGQGLQFLFEYFSETQRNKGNFPGRFSGRQFSNSRSEMNVSTLELGDSALYLCASSRSGGAYNEQFFGPGTRLTVL.

The chain has TRBV2 and TRBJ1-5; tentative D call: TRBD1 (6 bases). This CDR3 is 15 amino acids long. The germline V gene encodes CDR1 SNHLY and CDR2 FYNNEI. Trimming shortened V by 2 bases and J by 5 bases, and 13 bases separated the two germline ends. The CDR3 DNA reads as TGTGCCAGCAGTGAATCTCCACAGGGTCATCAGCCCCAGCATTTT. Translated, it gives CASSESPQGHQPQHF.

This chain joins TRBV19 and TRBJ2-2, with TRBD2 matching over 13 bases. The CDR3 totals 17 residues. Germline CDR1 LNHDA, CDR2 SQIVND (reference sequence). With 5 bases clipped from V and 4 bases from J, the junction kept 7 bases outside the gene matches. The CDR3 coding sequence is TGTGCCAGTAGTCCTCGACTAGCGGGAGGTATCACCGGGGAGCTGTTTTTT. This sequence encodes CASSPRLAGGITGELFF.

This clone is a singleton in its sample. The chain couples TRBV7-9 to TRBJ2-2; TRBD2 agrees at 8 bases. This CDR3 has 17 residues. The V and J ends lost 7 bases and 4 bases, in that order; junction bases with no gene match: 14. Germline lookup yields CDR1 SEHNR and CDR2 FQNEAQ (reference sequence). The CDR3 loop reads CASKPSAGEGGTGELFF. The CDR3 DNA is TGTGCCAGCAAACCTTCAGCGGGAGAGGGGGGCACCGGGGAGCTGTTTTTT. Variable domain in full (rest from reference TRBV7-9 and TRBJ2-2): DTGVSQNPRHKITKRGQNVTFRCDPISEHNRLYWYRQTLGQGPEFLTYFQNEAQLEKSRLLSDRFSAERPKGSFSTLEIQRTEQGDSAMYLCASKPSAGEGGTGELFFGEGSRLTVL.

In this sample, this clone turned up a few times. The rearrangement links TRBV7-6 to TRBJ2-3, with TRBD2 identical over 10 bases. Germline V gives CDR1 SGHVS, CDR2 FNYEAQ. This CDR3 spans 16 amino acids. V lost 5 bases, J lost 0 bases, and 5 bases stayed unmatched. As DNA, the CDR3 is TGTGCCAGCAGCAGCGGGGGGGCCCGGAGCACAGATACGCAGTATTTT. Its translation: CASSSGGARSTDTQYF.

This clone was seen only once. The V and J genes are TRBV7-2 and TRBJ2-5; no definite D call. The CDR3 consists of 15 residues. The V gene's germline CDR1 is SGHTA and CDR2 FQGNSA. The V end lost 5 bases, the J end lost 2 bases, and 15 bases lay between the germline ends. CDR3 in DNA: TGTGCCAGCAGCCGATTAGCAACCCTACAAGAGACCCAGTACTTC. This translates into CASSRLATLQETQYF.

The chain couples TRBV5-1 to TRBJ2-3; D is possibly TRBD1 (6 bases). The CDR3 has 14 amino acids. With 4 bases removed from V and 6 bases from J, the gap between germline ends came to 15 bases. CDR1 and CDR2 (germline): SGHRS, YFSETQ. CDR3 sequence: CASSPGTWGDTQYF. Here the CDR3 DNA reads TGCGCCAGCAGCCCGGGGACATGGGGGGATACGCAGTATTTT.

The V gene is TRBV7-3, the J gene TRBJ1-4; D is possibly TRBD1 (5 bases). CDR3 length: 15 residues. V lost 5 bases and J 7 bases, leaving 17 bases between the germline ends. Germline CDR1 and CDR2: SGHTA and FQGTGA. The CDR3 loop is CASSPVGGRGEKLFF. CDR3 bases: TGTGCCAGCAGCCCCGTGGGCGGGAGGGGTGAAAAACTGTTTTTT.

J is TRBJ2-1 and V is TRBV28; D might be TRBD1 (6 bases). V was cut by 5 bases and J by 3 bases, with 17 bases left in between. The CDR3 consists of 16 residues. Germline lookup yields CDR1 MDHEN and CDR2 SYDVKM. CDR3 DNA sequence: TGTGCCAGCAGTCTACCCCGGCAGGGGATCTACAATGAGCAGTTCTTC. Protein sequence: CASSLPRQGIYNEQFF.

V and J are TRBV4-3 and TRBJ2-1; tentative D call: TRBD1 (5 bases). The V end lost 0 bases, the J end lost 4 bases, and 13 bases lay between the germline ends. The germline CDR1 and CDR2 sequences are LGHNA and YSLEER. The CDR3 is made up of 16 amino acids. CDR3 in amino acids: CASSQDEGAGYNEQFF. The CDR3 nucleotides are TGCGCCAGCAGCCAAGACGAAGGGGCTGGATACAATGAGCAGTTCTTC.

This chain connects TRBV30 to TRBJ2-7; weak D call: TRBD1 (6 bases). V lost 2 bases and J lost 3, with 8 bases in between. Germline assignment: CDR1 GTSNPN and CDR2 SVGIG (reference sequence). The CDR3 covers 12 residues. CDR3: CAWSTTGYEQYF. Here the CDR3 DNA reads TGTGCCTGGAGTACGACAGGCTACGAGCAGTACTTC.

The CDR3 is CASSPQEYEQYF. Here the CDR3 DNA reads TGTGCCAGCTCACCACAGGAGTACGAGCAGTACTTC. The chain employs TRBV18 and TRBJ2-7; D is undetermined. The ends were cut back, 1 base at V and 4 bases at J, with 5 bases in the middle. Germline lookup yields CDR1 KGHSH and CDR2 LQKENI. The length of the CDR3 is 12 residues.

This rearrangement joins TRBV5-6 to TRBJ2-2, with D perhaps matching TRBD1 (6 bases). Germline V gives CDR1 SGHDT, CDR2 YYEEEE. V was trimmed by 5 bases and J by 1 base, leaving 9 bases between them. There are 14 residues in the CDR3. CDR3 residues: CASRWTVNTGELFF. The DNA of the CDR3 is TGTGCCAGCAGGTGGACAGTGAACACCGGGGAGCTGTTTTTT.

The rearrangement links TRBV4-1 to TRBJ1-6; D remains ambiguous. CDR1 MGHRA and CDR2 YSYEKL come from the germline V gene. The CDR3 loop spans 15 amino acids. Trimming removed 0 bases at V and 9 bases at J, with 12 bases between. This CDR3 reads CASSQDQPGISPLHF. The CDR3 DNA reads TGCGCCAGCAGCCAAGATCAACCGGGGATTTCACCCCTCCACTTT.

The count of this clone is one. The V call is TRBV6-4, the J call TRBJ1-2; D might be TRBD1 (5 bases). The CDR3 sequence is 9 residues long. Germline V CDR1 and CDR2: MRHNA, SNTAGT. Trimming removed 11 bases from V and 14 bases from J, with 15 bases in between. CDR3 sequence (DNA): TGTGCCGGAAGACAGTCCCAAACCTTC. Amino acid sequence: CAGRQSQTF.

The J gene is TRBJ2-6, the V gene TRBV9; D is ambiguous. V lost 3 bases and J lost 4, with 8 bases in between. The CDR3 is made up of 14 amino acids. Germline assignment: CDR1 SGDLS and CDR2 YYNGEE. The CDR3 loop reads CASSARLGANVLTF. The CDR3 region has the DNA TGTGCCAGCAGCGCGCGCTTGGGGGCCAACGTCCTGACTTTC.

This chain links TRBV12-5 with TRBJ1-6; weak D call: TRBD1 (5 bases). CDR1 and CDR2 (germline): LGHNT, FRNRAP. The ends were cut back, 2 bases at V and 7 bases at J, with 15 bases in the middle. This CDR3 is built from 16 residues. Here the CDR3 reads CASGLYRGVLNSPLHF. The CDR3 bases are TGTGCTAGTGGTTTGTATCGGGGGGTCTTAAATTCACCCCTCCACTTT.